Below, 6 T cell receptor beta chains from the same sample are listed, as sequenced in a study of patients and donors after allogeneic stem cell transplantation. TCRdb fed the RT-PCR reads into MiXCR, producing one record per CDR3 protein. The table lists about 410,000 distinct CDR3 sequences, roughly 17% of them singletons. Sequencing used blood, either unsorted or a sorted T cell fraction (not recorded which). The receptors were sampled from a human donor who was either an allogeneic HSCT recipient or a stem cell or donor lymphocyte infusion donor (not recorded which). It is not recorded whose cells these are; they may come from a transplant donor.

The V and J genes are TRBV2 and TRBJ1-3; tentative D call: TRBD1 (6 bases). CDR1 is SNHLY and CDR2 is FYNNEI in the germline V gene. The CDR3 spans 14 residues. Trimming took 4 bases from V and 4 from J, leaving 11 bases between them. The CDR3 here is CASSARGMGNTIYF. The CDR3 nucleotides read TGTGCCAGCAGTGCCAGGGGTATGGGAAACACCATATATTTT.

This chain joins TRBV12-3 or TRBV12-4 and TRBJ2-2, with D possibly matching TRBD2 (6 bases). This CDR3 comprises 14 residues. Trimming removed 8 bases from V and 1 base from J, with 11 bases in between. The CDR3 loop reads CASRGKMNTGELFF. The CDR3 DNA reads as TGTGCCAGCCGGGGGAAAATGAACACCGGGGAGCTGTTTTTT.

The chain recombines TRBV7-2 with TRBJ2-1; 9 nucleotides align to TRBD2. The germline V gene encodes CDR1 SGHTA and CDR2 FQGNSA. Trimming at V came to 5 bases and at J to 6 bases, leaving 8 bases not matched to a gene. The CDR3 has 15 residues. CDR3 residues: CASSPTSGRINEQFF. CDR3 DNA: TGTGCCAGCAGCCCCACTAGCGGGCGTATCAATGAGCAGTTCTTC.

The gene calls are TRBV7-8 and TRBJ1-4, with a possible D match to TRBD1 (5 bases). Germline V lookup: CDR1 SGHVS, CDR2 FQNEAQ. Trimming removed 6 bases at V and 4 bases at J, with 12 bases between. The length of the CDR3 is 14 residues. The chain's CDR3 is CASSFTGVNEKLFF. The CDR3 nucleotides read TGTGCCAGCAGTTTTACAGGAGTTAATGAAAAACTGTTTTTT. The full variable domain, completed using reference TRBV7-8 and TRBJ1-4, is GAGVSQSPRYKVAKRGQDVALRCDPISGHVSLFWYQQALGQGPEFLTYFQNEAQLDKSGLPSDRFFAERPEGSVSTLKIQRTQQEDSAVYLCASSFTGVNEKLFFGSGTQLSVL.

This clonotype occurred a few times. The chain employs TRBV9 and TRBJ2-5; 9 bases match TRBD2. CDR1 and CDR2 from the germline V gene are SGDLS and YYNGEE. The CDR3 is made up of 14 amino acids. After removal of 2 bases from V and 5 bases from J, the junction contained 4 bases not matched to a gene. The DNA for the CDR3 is TGTGCCAGCAGCGTCGGGACTAGCCCCGAGACCCAGTACTTC. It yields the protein CASSVGTSPETQYF. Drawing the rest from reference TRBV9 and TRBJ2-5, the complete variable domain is DSGVTQTPKHLITATGQRVTLRCSPRSGDLSVYWYQQSLDQGLQFLIQYYNGEERAKGNILERFSAQQFPDLHSELNLSSLELGDSALYFCASSVGTSPETQYFGPGTRLLVL.

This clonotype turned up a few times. The CDR3 protein is CATSRPDYEQYF. The DNA of the CDR3 is TGTGCCACCAGCAGACCTGACTACGAGCAGTACTTC. V usage is TRBV15 and J usage is TRBJ2-7; no firm D call. The V end lost 2 bases, the J end lost 3 bases, and 5 bases lay between the germline ends. The CDR3 is 12 residues long. Germline assignment: CDR1 LNHNV and CDR2 YYDKDF (reference sequence).